The clone carrying this T cell receptor (beta chain) ranks as medium-sized. Its antigen is currently unknown. This beta chain is an unintended read in a library built for alpha chains; its size means little. The CDR3 is 12 amino acids. The V gene lost 1 base and the J gene lost 5 bases, with 6 bases spanning the gap. Germline V gene lookup returns CDR1 SGHKS and CDR2 YYEKEE (reference sequence). The sample's time point: sample taken at primary tumor resection. Whole RNA came from tumor, nontumor lung or frozen PBMC and was sequenced without being sorted. These data originate in a study of spatial heterogeneity in lung cancer. Study-wide background: A strong correlation was found between TCR transcript counts in tumor regions and a T cell module score derived from matched bulk RNA-seq. Study observations and caveats: Higher tumor mutation counts went along with higher counts of expanded intratumoral alpha and beta TCRs.

One entry per CDR3 protein, called by TCRdb with MiXCR from the 5' RACE reads. The sample consists of over 5,500 distinct CDR3 sequences, around 15% of them appearing once. The sequencing used lung tumor tissue, collected at surgery. The V gene is TRBV5-5, the J gene TRBJ2-5; a weak D match, TRBD2 (5 bases). The clonotype was recovered from a male donor with early-stage non-small cell lung cancer. CDR3 in DNA: TGTGCCAGCAGCTTGTGGACTGAGACCCAGTACTTC. This codes for CASSLWTETQYF.